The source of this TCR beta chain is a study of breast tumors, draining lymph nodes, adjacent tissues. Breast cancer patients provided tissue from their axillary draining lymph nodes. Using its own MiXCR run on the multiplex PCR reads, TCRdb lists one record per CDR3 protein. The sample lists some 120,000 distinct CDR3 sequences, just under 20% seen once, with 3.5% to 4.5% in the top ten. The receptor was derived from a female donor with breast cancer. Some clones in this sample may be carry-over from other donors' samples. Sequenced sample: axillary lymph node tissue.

The CDR3 DNA reads TGCGCCAGCAGCGTTCCACGAGCAACTAATGAAAAACTGTTTTTT. Translating it yields CASSVPRATNEKLFF. The chain is built from TRBV4-1 and TRBJ1-4; no reliable D call. The CDR3 is 15 amino acids. Trimming stripped 5 bases from V and 0 bases from J, with 10 bases between. In germline, CDR1 is MGHRA, CDR2 YSYEKL.